The 6 T cell receptor beta chains listed next were all sequenced from one sample in a study of shared clonotypes between healthy human individuals. Selected positively for CCR7 and CD45RO-negative, naive CD8 cells excluded terminally differentiated effector memory CD45RA+ cells. Clones were read by immunoSEQ multiplex PCR, and TCRdb kept only the in-frame ones, dropping some. The table includes 1.5 million to 2.5 million clones, over 85% detected once. The sequenced sample consisted of naive CD8+ T cells sorted from blood. Receptors were obtained from a man between 18 and 29 years old in good health.

This sequence joins TRBV30 and TRBJ1-2, with TRBD1 matching over 9 bases. The CDR3 has 15 residues. Germline V gene lookup returns CDR1 GTSNPN and CDR2 SVGIG (reference sequence). The V gene end was trimmed by 5 bases and the J gene end by 4 bases; junction bases not matched to a gene: 11. Here the CDR3 DNA reads TGTGCCTGGGGGACAGGGATGAAGGGAACCTATGGCTACACCTTC. Residues: CAWGTGMKGTYGYTF.

The chain employs TRBV25-1 and TRBJ2-1; D gene unclear. V shed 3 bases and J shed 8 bases, with 5 bases lying between them. This CDR3 is 11 amino acids long. CDR1 is MGHDK, CDR2 SYGVNS, per germline. The CDR3 DNA reads as TGTGCCAGCAGTGACGGGTATGAGCAGTTCTTC. It is translated as CASSDGYEQFF.

This chain uses TRBV10-1 with TRBJ2-3, with 7 bases matching TRBD1. The CDR3 spans 19 residues. The trim removed 0 bases at V and 1 base at J, leaving 13 bases unmatched. Germline values: CDR1 WNHNN, CDR2 SYGVQD (reference sequence). CDR3 region: CASSESGTANLGGTDTQYF. For the CDR3, the DNA is TGCGCCAGCAGTGAGTCCGGGACAGCGAACCTGGGAGGCACAGATACGCAGTATTTT.

The chain joins TRBV10-2 to TRBJ2-2, with 8 bases that match TRBD2. Germline CDR1 WSHSY, CDR2 SAAADI. This CDR3 is built from 13 residues. V lost 11 bases and J lost 3; bases outside the gene matches: 5. CDR3 sequence: CACPGGDTGELFF. In DNA, the CDR3 is TGCGCCTGCCCCGGGGGGGACACCGGGGAGCTGTTTTTT.

The chain couples TRBV5-1 to TRBJ2-7; 8 bases map to TRBD2. Germline V gives CDR1 SGHRS, CDR2 YFSETQ. CDR3 size: 16 residues. With V trimmed by 4 bases and J by 4 bases, 13 bases remained unmatched. CDR3 sequence: CASSPGPGGRWYEQYF. DNA for the CDR3: TGCGCCAGCAGCCCTGGCCCTGGCGGGAGGTGGTACGAGCAGTACTTC.

The chain uses TRBV6-5 and TRBJ2-7; weak D call: TRBD1 (5 bases). CDR1 and CDR2 (germline): MNHEY, SVGAGI. This CDR3 region has 14 residues. With 5 bases removed from V and 4 bases from J, the gap between germline ends came to 15 bases. The CDR3 sequence: CASSLDSDGYEQYF. The CDR3 region has the DNA TGTGCCAGCAGTCTTGACAGCGACGGGTACGAGCAGTACTTC.